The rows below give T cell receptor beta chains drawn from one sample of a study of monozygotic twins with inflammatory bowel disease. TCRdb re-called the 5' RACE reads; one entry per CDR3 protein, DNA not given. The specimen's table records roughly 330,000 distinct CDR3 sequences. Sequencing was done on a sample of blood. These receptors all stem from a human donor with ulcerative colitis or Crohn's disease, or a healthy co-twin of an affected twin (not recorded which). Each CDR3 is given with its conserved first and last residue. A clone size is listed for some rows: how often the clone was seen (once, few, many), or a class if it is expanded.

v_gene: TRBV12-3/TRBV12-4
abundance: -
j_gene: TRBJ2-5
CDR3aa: CASSSVGSRQETQYF

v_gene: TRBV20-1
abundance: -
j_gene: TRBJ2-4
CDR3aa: CSAGEGGVRENIQYF

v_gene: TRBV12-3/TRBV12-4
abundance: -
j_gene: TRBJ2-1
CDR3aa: CASSWAGGPHNEQFF

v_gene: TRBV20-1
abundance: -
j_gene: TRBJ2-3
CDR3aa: CSASAYGTQYF

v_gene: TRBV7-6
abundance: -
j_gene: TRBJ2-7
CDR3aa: CASSQKRGSSSYEQYF

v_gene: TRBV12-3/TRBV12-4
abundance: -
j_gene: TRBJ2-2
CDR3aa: CASSLVFGDRLRGELFF

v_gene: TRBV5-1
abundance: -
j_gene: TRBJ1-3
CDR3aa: CASSFGPETGNTIYF

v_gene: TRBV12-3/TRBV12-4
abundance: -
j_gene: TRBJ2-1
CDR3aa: CASSSRGRQFF

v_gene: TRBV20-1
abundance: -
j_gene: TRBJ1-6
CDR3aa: CSARDPRGHSPLHF

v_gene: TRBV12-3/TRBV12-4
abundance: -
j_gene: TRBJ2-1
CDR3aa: CASSRPGEGAGNEQFF

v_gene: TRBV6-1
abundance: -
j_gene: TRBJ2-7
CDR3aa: CASSESGGSYEQYF

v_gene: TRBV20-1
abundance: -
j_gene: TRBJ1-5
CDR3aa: CSAQGPNNQPQHF

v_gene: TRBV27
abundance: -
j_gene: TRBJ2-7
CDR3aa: CASSLGAGGYEQYF

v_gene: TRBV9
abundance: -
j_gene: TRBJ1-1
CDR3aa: CASSGEFDTEAFF

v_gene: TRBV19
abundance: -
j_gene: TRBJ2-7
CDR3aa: CASSKVPGSFFWEQYF

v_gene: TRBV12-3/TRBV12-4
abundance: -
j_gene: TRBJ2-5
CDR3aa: CASSATSRQSETQYF

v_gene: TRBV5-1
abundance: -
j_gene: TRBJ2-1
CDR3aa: CASSLAASLYEQFF

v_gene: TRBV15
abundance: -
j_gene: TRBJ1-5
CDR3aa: CATSRDFSGGDQPQHF

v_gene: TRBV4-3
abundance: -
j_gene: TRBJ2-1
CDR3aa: CASSQDGHSYNEQFF

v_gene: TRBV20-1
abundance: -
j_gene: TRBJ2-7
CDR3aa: CSASDPSRYEQYF

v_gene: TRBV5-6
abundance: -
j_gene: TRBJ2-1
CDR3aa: CASSSGLAGNQYYNEQFF

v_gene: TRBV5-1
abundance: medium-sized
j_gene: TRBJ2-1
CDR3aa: CASSLVGVSNEQFF

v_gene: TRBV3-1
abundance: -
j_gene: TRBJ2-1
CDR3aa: CASSPYPTSGSRSEQFF

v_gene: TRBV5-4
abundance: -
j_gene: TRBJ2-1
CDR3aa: CASSLGPSGTYNEQFF

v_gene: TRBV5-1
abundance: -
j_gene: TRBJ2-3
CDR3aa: CASSLGDRGPDTQYF

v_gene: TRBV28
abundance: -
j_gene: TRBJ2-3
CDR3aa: CASSLAGGPHTQYF

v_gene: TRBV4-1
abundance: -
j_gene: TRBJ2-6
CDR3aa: CASTEGPRSSGANVLTF

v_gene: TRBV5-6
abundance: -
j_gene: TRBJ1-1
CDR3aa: CASSLGRAEAFF

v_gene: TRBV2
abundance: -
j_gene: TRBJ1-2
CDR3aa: CASSEGRGFRGYTF

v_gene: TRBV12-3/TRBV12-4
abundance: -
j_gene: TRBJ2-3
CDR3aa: CASSLNAGVPDTQYF

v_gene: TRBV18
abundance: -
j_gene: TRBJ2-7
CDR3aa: CASSPPWQPYEQYF

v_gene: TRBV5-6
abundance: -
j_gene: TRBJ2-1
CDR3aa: CASSLGTGGEQFF

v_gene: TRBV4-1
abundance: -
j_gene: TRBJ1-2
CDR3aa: CASSQAGTGVDRYTF

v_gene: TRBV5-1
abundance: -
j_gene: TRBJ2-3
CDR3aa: CASSLGILVVRDTQYF

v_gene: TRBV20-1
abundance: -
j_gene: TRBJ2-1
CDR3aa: CSAYLAGGDEQFF